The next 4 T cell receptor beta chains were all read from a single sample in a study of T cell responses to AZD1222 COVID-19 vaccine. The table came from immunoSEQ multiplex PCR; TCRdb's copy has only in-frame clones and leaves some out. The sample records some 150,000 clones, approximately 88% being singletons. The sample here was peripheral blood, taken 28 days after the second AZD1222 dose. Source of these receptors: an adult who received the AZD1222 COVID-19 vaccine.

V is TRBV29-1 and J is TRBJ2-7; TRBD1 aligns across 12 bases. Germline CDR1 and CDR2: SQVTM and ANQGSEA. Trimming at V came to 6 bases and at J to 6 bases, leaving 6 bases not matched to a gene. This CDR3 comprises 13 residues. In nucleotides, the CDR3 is TGCAGCGTCTTGGGACAGGGGGCCGGCGAGCAGTACTTC. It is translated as CSVLGQGAGEQYF.

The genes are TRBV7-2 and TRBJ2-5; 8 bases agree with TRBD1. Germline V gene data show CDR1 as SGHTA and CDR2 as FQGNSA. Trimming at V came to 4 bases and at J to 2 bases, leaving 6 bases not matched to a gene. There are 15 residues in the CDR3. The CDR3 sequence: CASSSPDRAQETQYF. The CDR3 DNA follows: TGTGCCAGCAGCTCCCCGGACAGGGCACAAGAGACCCAGTACTTC. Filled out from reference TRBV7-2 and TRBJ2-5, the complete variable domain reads GAGVSQSPSNKVTEKGKDVELRCDPISGHTALYWYRQSLGQGLEFLIYFQGNSAPDKSGLPSDRFSAERTGGSVSTLTIQRTQQEDSAVYLCASSSPDRAQETQYFGPGTRLLVL.

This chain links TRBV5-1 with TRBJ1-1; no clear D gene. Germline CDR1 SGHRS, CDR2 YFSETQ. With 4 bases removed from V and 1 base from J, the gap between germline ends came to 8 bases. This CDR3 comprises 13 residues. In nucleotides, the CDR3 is TGCGCCAGCAGCCCAGGATCGAACACTGAAGCTTTCTTT. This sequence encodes CASSPGSNTEAFF. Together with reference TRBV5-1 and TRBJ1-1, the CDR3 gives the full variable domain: KAGVTQTPRYLIKTRGQQVTLSCSPISGHRSVSWYQQTPGQGLQFLFEYFSETQRNKGNFPGRFSGRQFSNSRSEMNVSTLELGDSALYLCASSPGSNTEAFFGQGTRLTVV.

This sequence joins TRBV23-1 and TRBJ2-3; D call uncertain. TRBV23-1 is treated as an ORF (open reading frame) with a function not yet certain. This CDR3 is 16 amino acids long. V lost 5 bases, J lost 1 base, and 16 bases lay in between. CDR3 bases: TGCGCCAGCAGTGGTTATTCTGAGCGTGGCACAGATACGCAGTATTTT. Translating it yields CASSGYSERGTDTQYF.